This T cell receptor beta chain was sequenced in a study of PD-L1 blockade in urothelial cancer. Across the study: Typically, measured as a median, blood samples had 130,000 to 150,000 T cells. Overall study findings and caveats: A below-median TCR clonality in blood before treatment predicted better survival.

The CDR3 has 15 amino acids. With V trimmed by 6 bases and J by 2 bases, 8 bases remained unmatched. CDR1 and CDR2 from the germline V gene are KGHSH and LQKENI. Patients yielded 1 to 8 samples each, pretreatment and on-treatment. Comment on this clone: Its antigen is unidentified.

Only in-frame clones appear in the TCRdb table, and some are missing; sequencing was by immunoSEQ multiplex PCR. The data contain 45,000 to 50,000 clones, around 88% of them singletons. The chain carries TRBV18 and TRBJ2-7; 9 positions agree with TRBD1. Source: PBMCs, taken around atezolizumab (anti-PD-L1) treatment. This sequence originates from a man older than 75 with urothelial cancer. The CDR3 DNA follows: TGTGCCAGCTCCCCGTACAGGGGGCCTACCTACGAGCAGTACTTC. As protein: CASSPYRGPTYEQYF.